This T cell receptor (beta chain) derives from a study of CD8 T cells in Susac syndrome. Study-level points and caveats: The study admitted that it had a relatively small number of individuals in its TCR sequencing and HLA analysis.

Random hexamers were used to reverse transcribe the RNA input (roughly 0.5 to 1 ug). TCRdb fed the immunoSEQ multiplex PCR reads into MiXCR, producing one record per CDR3 protein. The sample shows about 210,000 distinct CDR3 sequences, approximately 95% of them seen only once. As to this clonotype: Its specificity is not known.

V shed 4 bases and J shed 2 bases, with 12 bases lying between them. The CDR3 sequence is 15 residues long. CDR1 and CDR2 (germline): SGHTA, FQGNSA. The V gene is TRBV7-2, the J gene TRBJ1-5, with D hard to call. What was sequenced was CD4+ T cells from PBMCs. The receptor was derived from a human donor with multiple sclerosis. CDR3 residues: CASSSGRRGNQPQHF. As DNA, the CDR3 is TGTGCCAGCAGCTCGGGGAGAAGGGGCAATCAGCCCCAGCATTTT.